These 17 T cell receptor beta chains came from one sample sequenced in a study of blood T cell repertoires in COVID-19. Profiled with immunoSEQ multiplex PCR; TCRdb holds only in-frame clones, not every one. The table records about 88,000 clones, 72% of them present only once. Sequences were obtained from peripheral blood. These receptors were obtained from a woman aged 55-70 years in a cohort sampled during active or convalescent COVID-19.

The V call is TRBV28, the J call TRBJ1-1; D gene unclear. Germline values: CDR1 MDHEN, CDR2 SYDVKM. The CDR3 loop spans 13 amino acids. Trimming took off 3 bases at V and 8 bases at J, with 13 bases between the two ends. CDR3 residues: CASSFYRGWEAFF. The CDR3 region has the DNA TGTGCCAGCAGTTTCTACCGGGGATGGGAAGCTTTCTTT.

This clone appeared once. The CDR3 DNA reads as TGTGCCTGGAGTGTACTTAGGGGGTTAGAGACCCAGTACTTC. It translates to CAWSVLRGLETQYF. The gene calls are TRBV30 and TRBJ2-5, with D maybe TRBD1 (6 bases). Germline V gene lookup returns CDR1 GTSNPN and CDR2 SVGIG (reference sequence). Trimming shortened V by 0 bases and J by 4 bases, and 12 bases separated the two germline ends. The length of the CDR3 is 14 residues.

The chain joins TRBV9 to TRBJ1-6, with 7 bases fitting TRBD1. Germline-derived CDR1 and CDR2 are SGDLS and YYNGEE. The CDR3 is 15 amino acids. Losses at the gene ends were 2 bases for V and 6 bases for J; bases not matched to a gene: 5. CDR3 DNA sequence: TGTGCCAGCAGCGTCGGGACAGAAGCTAATTCACCCCTCCACTTT. Translation gives CASSVGTEANSPLHF. Supplemented by reference TRBV9 and TRBJ1-6, the full variable domain reads DSGVTQTPKHLITATGQRVTLRCSPRSGDLSVYWYQQSLDQGLQFLIQYYNGEERAKGNILERFSAQQFPDLHSELNLSSLELGDSALYFCASSVGTEANSPLHFGNGTRLTVT.

This rearrangement joins TRBV19 to TRBJ2-5; 10 nucleotides align to TRBD1. The ends lost 5 bases at V and 6 bases at J; junction bases unmatched: 6. CDR1 is LNHDA, CDR2 SQIVND, per germline (reference sequence). The CDR3 totals 14 residues. The CDR3 sequence: CASSPTGGGKTQYF. CDR3 DNA sequence: TGTGCCAGTAGTCCGACAGGGGGCGGGAAGACCCAGTACTTC.

The chain links TRBV5-1 to TRBJ1-6, with 8 positions matching TRBD1. CDR3 length equals 15 residues. V dropped 4 bases and J dropped 6; count of bases not matched to a gene: 6. Per the germline V gene, CDR1 is SGHRS and CDR2 is YFSETQ. This chain's CDR3 is CASSLAGQGNSPLHF. For the CDR3, the DNA is TGCGCCAGCAGCCTCGCAGGACAGGGTAATTCACCCCTCCACTTT.

The rearrangement links TRBV7-3 to TRBJ2-1, with D perhaps matching TRBD2 (5 bases). The CDR3 contains 13 residues. Trimming shortened V by 5 bases and J by 3 bases, and 8 bases separated the two germline ends. In germline, CDR1 is SGHTA, CDR2 FQGTGA. The chain's CDR3 is CASSRTDYNEQFF. The CDR3 DNA reads TGTGCCAGCAGCCGGACTGACTACAATGAGCAGTTCTTC.

This chain joins TRBV18 and TRBJ2-1; no firm D call. From germline, CDR1 is KGHSH and CDR2 LQKENI. Deletions cut 1 base from V and 5 bases from J, with 6 bases between. The CDR3 length is 13 residues. The DNA of the CDR3 is TGTGCCAGCTCACCACGTCTAGACAATGAGCAGTTCTTC. As protein: CASSPRLDNEQFF. The whole variable domain, remainder taken from reference TRBV18 and TRBJ2-1, is NAGVMQNPRHLVRRRGQEARLRCSPMKGHSHVYWYRQLPEEGLKFMVYLQKENIIDESGMPKERFSAEFPKEGPSILRIQQVVRGDSAAYFCASSPRLDNEQFFGPGTRLTVL.

V and J are TRBV7-8 and TRBJ1-1; 11 positions agree with TRBD1. The CDR3 extends over 17 amino acids. The junction had 12 bases not matched to a gene; V was cut back by 5 bases and J by 4 bases. Germline lookup yields CDR1 SGHVS and CDR2 FQNEAQ. CDR3 region: CASSKGQGAGRVTEAFF. CDR3 coding DNA: TGTGCCAGCAGCAAAGGACAGGGGGCCGGGAGGGTCACTGAAGCTTTCTTT.

CDR3 in DNA: TGCGCCCCCAGCCCCAGCCCGGGGGGGGGAAACACCGGGGAGCTGTTTTTT. It translates to CAPSPSPGGGNTGELFF. V and J are TRBV5-1 and TRBJ2-2; 8 positions match TRBD2. V lost 10 bases and J lost 2; bases outside the gene matches: 16. This CDR3 is 17 amino acids long. From germline, CDR1 is SGHRS and CDR2 YFSETQ.

The chain couples TRBV4-2 to TRBJ2-5; 16 bases map to TRBD2. The CDR3 runs 16 residues. Germline V CDR1 and CDR2: LGHNA, YNFKEQ. Trimming took 4 bases from V and 4 from J; bases not matched to a gene: 3. The CDR3: CASSPGLAGGRETQYF. CDR3 nucleotide sequence: TGTGCCAGCAGCCCGGGACTAGCGGGGGGGCGAGAGACCCAGTACTTC.

This clone was detected only once. This chain connects TRBV11-2 to TRBJ2-5; TRBD1 matches at 8 bases. Germline values: CDR1 SGHAT, CDR2 FQNNGV. The CDR3 spans 15 residues. The ends lost 1 base at V and 5 bases at J; junction bases unmatched: 6. This chain's CDR3 is CASSLGDRPWETQYF. DNA of the CDR3: TGTGCCAGCAGCTTAGGGGACAGGCCCTGGGAGACCCAGTACTTC.

The rearrangement links TRBV24-1 to TRBJ1-5, with 7 bases that match TRBD1. Germline V gives CDR1 KGHDR, CDR2 SFDVKD. The CDR3 consists of 14 residues. V shed 6 bases and J 1 base; nucleotides not matched to a gene: 2. CDR3 loop: CATSQTGSNQPQHF. CDR3 nucleotide sequence: TGTGCCACCAGTCAGACAGGGAGCAATCAGCCCCAGCATTTT.

Here the CDR3 DNA reads TGCGCCAGCAGCTCGTGGGGCCCTGAGGGAAACACCATATATTTT. Protein sequence: CASSSWGPEGNTIYF. The chain employs TRBV5-1 and TRBJ1-3; a possible D gene is TRBD1 (5 bases). This CDR3 is 15 amino acids long. Germline V gene sequence: CDR1 SGHRS, CDR2 YFSETQ. V lost 3 bases, J lost 4 bases, and 14 bases lay in between.

The CDR3 sequence is CASSKMDPVGGDTEAFF. CDR3 sequence (DNA): TGTGCCAGCAGCAAAATGGACCCCGTCGGGGGGGACACTGAAGCTTTCTTT. The rearrangement uses TRBV21-1 and TRBJ1-1. TRBV21-1 counts as a pseudogene. This CDR3 region has 17 residues.

The chain employs TRBV19 and TRBJ1-4, with D unclear. There are 14 residues in the CDR3. Germline-derived CDR1 and CDR2 are LNHDA and SQIVND (reference sequence). V was clipped by 2 bases and J by 6 bases, with 10 bases between them. DNA for the CDR3: TGTGCCAGTAGTATAAACACCTTTGATGAAAAACTGTTTTTT. Its translation is CASSINTFDEKLFF.

This clone was detected many times. The chain couples TRBV2 to TRBJ1-5, with a possible D match to TRBD1 (5 bases). This CDR3 spans 16 amino acids. CDR1 and CDR2 from the germline V gene are SNHLY and FYNNEI. The V gene lost 2 bases and the J gene lost 5 bases, with 16 bases spanning the gap. CDR3 amino acids: CASSETQDLRDQPQHF. For the CDR3, the DNA is TGTGCCAGCAGTGAAACACAGGACCTACGCGATCAGCCCCAGCATTTT. The entire variable domain, with the rest obtained from reference TRBV2 and TRBJ1-5, is as follows: EPEVTQTPSHQVTQMGQEVILRCVPISNHLYFYWYRQILGQKVEFLVSFYNNEISEKSEIFDDQFSVERPDGSNFTLKIRSTKLEDSAMYFCASSETQDLRDQPQHFGDGTRLSIL.

This clone has only a few counts. This chain joins TRBV10-3 and TRBJ2-3, with 9 bases matching TRBD2. With 6 bases clipped from V and 5 bases from J, the junction kept 3 bases outside the gene matches. Germline CDR1 reads ENHRY; CDR2 reads SYGVKD. The CDR3 totals 13 residues. CDR3 region: CAIRLAGIDTQYF. The CDR3 region has the DNA TGTGCCATCAGGCTAGCGGGGATAGATACGCAGTATTTT.